One and the same sample provided the 7 T cell receptor beta chains below, sequenced in a study of pediatric ulcerative colitis (dated by TCRdb to between 2018 and 2021). Receptors were amplified or captured by the immunoSEQ multiplex PCR assay. TCRdb mirrors the immuneACCESS table, restricted to in-frame sequences. Some clones are absent from its copies; in checked studies, under half trace to an unresolved V gene, and the reason for the others is unknown. Here the sample has around 64,000 clones; 77% occur a single time. Clones ranked in the top ten supply roughly 5.2% of the sample. Source material: blood. The source of these receptors is a boy younger than 18 with moderate ulcerative colitis.

The chain joins TRBV18 to TRBJ2-5, with 7 positions matching TRBD2. The CDR3 totals 15 residues. J was trimmed by 2 bases and V by 3 bases; bases with no gene match: 6. From germline, CDR1 is KGHSH and CDR2 LQKENI. CDR3 sequence: CASSPPRGGQETQYF. CDR3 bases: TGTGCCAGCTCACCCCCCCGCGGGGGACAAGAGACCCAGTACTTC.

This rearrangement joins TRBV10-1 to TRBJ2-3, with no clear D. The germline V gene encodes CDR1 WNHNN and CDR2 SYGVQD (reference sequence). The CDR3 runs to 15 residues. V was pared by 2 bases and J by 4 bases, with 13 bases between. CDR3 in DNA: TGCGCCAGCAGTGAGAGACAAGCTACCTCAGATACGCAGTATTTT. This translates into CASSERQATSDTQYF.

The table lists this clone with a count of one. V gene TRBV7-2 combines with J gene TRBJ2-7, with D possibly being TRBD2 (5 bases). Looked up from germline, CDR1 is SGHTA and CDR2 is FQGNSA. The CDR3 runs to 15 residues. Deletions cut 5 bases from V and 5 bases from J, with 19 bases between. The CDR3 spells CASSPADVGGDEQYF. CDR3 bases: TGTGCCAGCAGCCCAGCGGACGTCGGTGGAGACGAGCAGTACTTC.

The V and J genes are TRBV30 and TRBJ1-2, with D possibly being TRBD1 (6 bases). Germline CDR1 reads GTSNPN; CDR2 reads SVGIG (reference sequence). Trimming removed 7 bases from V and 3 bases from J, with 27 bases in between. This CDR3 has 17 residues. The CDR3 reads CASGGAQASPPYYGYTF. The CDR3 nucleotides read TGTGCCTCGGGGGGGGCACAGGCTTCGCCGCCTTACTATGGCTACACCTTC.

The chain uses TRBV19 and TRBJ1-5; D remains ambiguous. The CDR3 totals 17 residues. V shed 3 bases and J shed 2 bases, with 17 bases lying between them. Germline CDR1 is LNHDA and CDR2 is SQIVND (reference sequence). This chain's CDR3 is CASSIGKRLGGNQPQHF. The DNA for the CDR3 is TGTGCCAGTAGTATTGGGAAGCGACTCGGTGGCAATCAGCCCCAGCATTTT.

The chain has TRBV28 and TRBJ1-2; unclear D gene. The CDR3 loop spans 13 amino acids. Trimming left V 1 base short and J 7 bases short, with 10 bases between. CDR1 is MDHEN and CDR2 is SYDVKM in the germline V gene. CDR3 nucleotide sequence: TGTGCCAGCAGTTTATTGGGTTATGTTGGCTACACCTTC. Protein sequence: CASSLLGYVGYTF.

J is TRBJ2-2 and V is TRBV5-5; 8 bases match TRBD1. This CDR3 has 15 amino acids. J lost 4 bases, V lost 4 bases, and 6 bases had no gene match. Germline CDR1 is SGHKS and CDR2 is YYEKEE (reference sequence). CDR3 in DNA: TGTGCCAGCAGCGCGACAGGGGTGGGCACCGGGGAGCTGTTTTTT. Translating gives CASSATGVGTGELFF.